The 15 T cell receptor beta chains given below trace back to one sample, sequenced in a study of chemoradiotherapy in HPV16-positive cancers. Sequenced by immunoSEQ multiplex PCR; TCRdb stores in-frame clones only, minus some. The table has 3,000 to 3,500 clones, about 80% seen once. The sequences come from tumor tissue, collected from a patient who underwent chemoradiotherapy. The receptors were sampled from a human donor with HPV-associated anogenital cancer.

This rearrangement joins TRBV5-1 to TRBJ1-1; D is uncertain. V shed 5 bases and J shed 1 base, with 12 bases lying between them. Germline V lookup: CDR1 SGHRS, CDR2 YFSETQ. The CDR3 loop spans 14 amino acids. CDR3 protein: CASSLGTSNTEAFF. For the CDR3, the DNA is TGCGCCAGCAGTCTCGGCACCTCGAACACTGAAGCTTTCTTT.

The count of this clone is one. A junction end diverges from the germline sequence, so it may reflect a read error. This sequence joins TRBV28 and TRBJ2-4; possibly TRBD1 for D (6 bases). Germline V gene data show CDR1 as MDHEN and CDR2 as SYDVKM. This CDR3 spans 13 amino acids. The CDR3, as DNA: TGTGCCAGCAGTCCTTATACAGGGCAAGGTTCCTTCTTC. Translating it yields CASSPYTGQGSFF.

The rearrangement links TRBV29-1 to TRBJ1-4, with TRBD1 as a possible D gene (5 bases). V was trimmed by 4 bases and J by 0 bases, leaving 9 bases between them. The germline V gene encodes CDR1 SQVTM and CDR2 ANQGSEA. The CDR3 is 14 residues long. The CDR3 sequence is CSVVGEATNEKLFF. CDR3 sequence (DNA): TGCAGCGTTGTGGGGGAAGCAACTAATGAAAAACTGTTTTTT.

The CDR3 bases are TGCGCCAGCAGCTTGGAAGCTAACTATGGCTACACCTTC. Encoded protein: CASSLEANYGYTF. V usage is TRBV5-1 and J usage is TRBJ1-2; D call uncertain. The germline gives CDR1 SGHRS, CDR2 YFSETQ. The CDR3 contains 13 residues. V was trimmed by 0 bases and J by 0 bases, leaving 3 bases between them.

The gene calls are TRBV2 and TRBJ1-1; a possible D gene is TRBD1 (5 bases). Germline V lookup: CDR1 SNHLY, CDR2 FYNNEI. Trimming cost V 6 bases and J 5 bases, with 22 bases left between them. This CDR3 has 16 amino acids. The CDR3: CASRLPGHYPGTEAFF. The CDR3 DNA follows: TGTGCCAGCAGACTACCCGGACATTACCCGGGGACTGAAGCTTTCTTT. Drawing the rest from reference TRBV2 and TRBJ1-1, the complete variable domain is EPEVTQTPSHQVTQMGQEVILRCVPISNHLYFYWYRQILGQKVEFLVSFYNNEISEKSEIFDDQFSVERPDGSNFTLKIRSTKLEDSAMYFCASRLPGHYPGTEAFFGQGTRLTVV.

The rearrangement joins TRBV15 to TRBJ1-2; a possible D gene is TRBD1 (5 bases). The germline V gene has CDR1 LNHNV and CDR2 YYDKDF (reference sequence). The CDR3 contains 16 residues. V dropped 2 bases and J dropped 7 bases, with 20 bases sitting between them. CDR3: CATSRIPGPFTGGYTF. The CDR3 bases are TGTGCCACCAGCAGAATCCCGGGACCTTTTACCGGTGGCTACACCTTC.

The chain has TRBV5-1 and TRBJ2-5; D possibly corresponds to TRBD1 (6 bases). Germline CDR1 SGHRS, CDR2 YFSETQ. V was pared by 0 bases and J by 0 bases, with 12 bases between. The CDR3 sequence is 16 residues long. CDR3 coding DNA: TGCGCCAGCAGCTTGGCCCCCGCAGGGGACCAAGAGACCCAGTACTTC. Residues: CASSLAPAGDQETQYF.

The CDR3 reads CATSRDSDTQYF. Written as DNA, the CDR3 is TGTGCCACCAGCAGAGATTCCGATACGCAGTATTTT. This rearrangement joins TRBV15 to TRBJ2-3; no reliable D call. Looked up from germline, CDR1 is LNHNV and CDR2 is YYDKDF (reference sequence). The CDR3 consists of 12 residues. The V gene lost 0 bases and the J gene lost 6 bases, with 4 bases spanning the gap.

The rearrangement joins TRBV29-1 to TRBJ2-5, with D maybe TRBD1 (5 bases). The J call may be faulty, since TRBJ2-7 better matches the DNA end. The CDR3 has 13 residues. CDR1 and CDR2 (germline): SQVTM, ANQGSEA. Here the CDR3 reads CSVDAQGGREQYF. The DNA of the CDR3 is TGCAGCGTTGATGCCCAGGGTGGGCGCGAGCAGTACTTC.

The chain carries TRBV28 and TRBJ1-4; possible D gene TRBD1, 5 bases. Per the germline V gene, CDR1 is MDHEN and CDR2 is SYDVKM. Between the trimmed V and J ends, which lost 5 bases and 8 bases, there was a span of 21 bases. The CDR3 is made up of 16 amino acids. This CDR3 reads CASSPTGLTWREKLFF. In DNA form, the CDR3 reads TGTGCCAGCAGTCCCACGGGACTCACATGGCGGGAAAAACTGTTTTTT.

The chain uses TRBV14 and TRBJ2-3; D is perhaps TRBD2 (6 bases). Germline V lookup: CDR1 SGHDN, CDR2 FVKESK. The CDR3 consists of 16 residues. V was clipped by 4 bases and J by 0 bases, with 14 bases between them. The CDR3 region has the DNA TGTGCCAGCAGCCCCGGACGAGGGAGGAGCACAGATACGCAGTATTTT. Protein: CASSPGRGRSTDTQYF.

The chain recombines TRBV2 with TRBJ2-1; 8 bases align to TRBD2. Germline CDR1 and CDR2: SNHLY and FYNNEI. The junction had 4 bases not matched to a gene; V was cut back by 6 bases and J by 0 bases. This CDR3 spans 15 amino acids. The chain's CDR3 is CASRSGGSSYNEQFF. CDR3 in DNA: TGTGCCAGCAGGAGCGGGGGCAGCTCCTACAATGAGCAGTTCTTC.

The chain links TRBV25-1 to TRBJ2-3; D unresolved. CDR1 is MGHDK and CDR2 is SYGVNS in the germline V gene. The ends were cut back, 9 bases at V and 0 bases at J, with 13 bases in the middle. The CDR3 runs 14 residues. This CDR3 is CASGDTPSTDTQYF. For the CDR3, the DNA is TGTGCCAGTGGTGACACCCCTAGCACAGATACGCAGTATTTT.

This clone has only a few counts. The chain has TRBV20-1 and TRBJ2-5; TRBD2 matches 8 bases. The junction had 2 bases not matched to a gene; V was cut back by 6 bases and J by 5 bases. Germline assignment: CDR1 DFQATT and CDR2 SNEGSKA (reference sequence). The CDR3 totals 11 residues. CDR3 nucleotides: TGCAGTGCACGGGGGGGGGAGACCCAGTACTTC. Translating gives CSARGGETQYF.

This chain links TRBV30 with TRBJ1-3, with D perhaps TRBD1 (6 bases). Trimming cost V 1 base and J 4 bases, with 11 bases left between them. The CDR3 totals 14 residues. Germline values: CDR1 GTSNPN, CDR2 SVGIG (reference sequence). CDR3: CAWSDQGFGNTIYF. The CDR3 DNA sequence: TGTGCCTGGAGTGATCAGGGGTTCGGAAACACCATATATTTT.